The source of this T cell receptor (beta chain) is a study of CD4 T cells in relation to SARS-CoV-2 and coronaviruses. The overall study: After approximately 10 days of antigen culture, PBMC TCR beta CDR3s were sequenced. Study-wide results and caveats: Pre-pandemic and post-infection samples never came from the same donor.

The table came from immunoSEQ multiplex PCR; TCRdb's copy has only in-frame clones and leaves some out. The table has 38,000 or so clones, roughly 80% seen once. In the case of this clone: Its antigen remains unknown.

Cryopreserved PBMCs were CD4-enriched, then split into naive and memory cells. Naive or memory CD4+ cells were cultured 1:1 with T cell-depleted PBMCs plus CEF. The CDR3 sequence is 14 residues long. V lost 5 bases, J lost 8 bases, and 4 bases stayed unmatched. Germline CDR1 reads MNHEY; CDR2 reads SVGEGT. Sequencing used memory CD4+ T cells from PBMCs, cultured in vitro. The TCR sequence derives from an adult with COVID-19. The gene calls are TRBV6-2 or TRBV6-3 and TRBJ2-1, with 12 bases matching TRBD2. DNA of the CDR3: TGTGCCAGCAGTGAGACTAGCGGGAGCTATGAGCAGTTCTTC. The encoded protein is CASSETSGSYEQFF.